Here is one TCR delta chain with its context. Its specificity is unknown. The template was reverse-transcribed extracted RNA. The CDR3 regions were amplified by multiplex PCR from V-gene primers to a constant-region primer. TCRdb reprocessed the multiplex PCR reads through CATT. In the table there are about 75,000 delta-chain clones, about 30% of which are singletons. This sample is part of a study of Vδ1+ human thymocytes. Study outcomes and limitations: Thymic TRG and TRD repertoires appeared highly polyclonal. Bulk data may be misread because of unexpected Vdelta2 sequences. Unlike peripheral blood Vdelta1+ controls, thymic delta-chain sequences included roughly 18% Vdelta2 and few Vdelta3.

The CDR3 runs to 18 residues. Germline CDR1 is TSWWSYY and CDR2 is QGS. V lost 4 bases and J lost 0; bases outside the gene matches: 14. Between about 96% and 99.6% of sorted thymocytes were Vdelta1+. The sequencing input was Vdelta1+ gamma-delta thymocytes from the thymus. The subset here: FACS-sorted CD3+ TCRalphabeta- TCRVdelta1+ TCRVdelta2- thymocytes. The chain carries TRDV1 and TRDJ1, with 7 bases fitting TRDD2. The origin of this receptor is a boy younger than two who had congenital heart surgery. This CDR3 is CALGAFIPTERYTDKLIF. The CDR3 nucleotides are TGTGCTCTTGGGGCTTTCATTCCTACGGAAAGGTACACCGATAAACTCATCTTT.